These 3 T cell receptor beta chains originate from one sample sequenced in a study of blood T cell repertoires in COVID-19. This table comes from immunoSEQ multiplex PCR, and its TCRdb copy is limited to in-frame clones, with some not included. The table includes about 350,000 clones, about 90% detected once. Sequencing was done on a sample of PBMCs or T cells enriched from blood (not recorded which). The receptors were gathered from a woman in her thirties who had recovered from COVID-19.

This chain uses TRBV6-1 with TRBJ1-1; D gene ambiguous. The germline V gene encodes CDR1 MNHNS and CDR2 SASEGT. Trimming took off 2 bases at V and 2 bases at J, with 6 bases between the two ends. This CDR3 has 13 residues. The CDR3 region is CASSERGNTEAFF. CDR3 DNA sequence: TGTGCCAGCAGTGAACGGGGAAACACTGAAGCTTTCTTT.

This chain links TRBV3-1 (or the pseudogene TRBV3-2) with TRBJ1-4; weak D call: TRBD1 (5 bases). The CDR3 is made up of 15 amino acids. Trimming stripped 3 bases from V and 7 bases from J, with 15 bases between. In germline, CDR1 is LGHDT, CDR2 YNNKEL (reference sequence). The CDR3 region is CASSQSQGYGEKLFF. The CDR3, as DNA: TGTGCCAGCAGCCAGAGTCAGGGTTACGGTGAAAAACTGTTTTTT.

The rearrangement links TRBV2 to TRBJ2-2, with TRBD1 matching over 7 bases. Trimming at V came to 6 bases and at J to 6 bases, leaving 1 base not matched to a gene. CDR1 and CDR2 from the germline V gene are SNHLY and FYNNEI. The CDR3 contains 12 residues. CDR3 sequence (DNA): TGTGCCAGCAGGACAGGGTCCGGGGAGCTGTTTTTT. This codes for CASRTGSGELFF.